This paragraph covers one TCR beta chain sequence. The CDR3 sequence is 15 residues long. Per germline, CDR1 WNHNN and CDR2 SYGVQD (reference sequence). Trimming left V 6 bases short and J 2 bases short, with 16 bases between. These data come from a study of shared clonotypes between healthy human individuals. Measured with immunoSEQ multiplex PCR; TCRdb has only the in-frame clones, and not every one. The sample contains more than 400,000 clones, around 80% of which appear only once. Study donors comprised healthy, HIV-negative adults devoid of recent acute infection or vaccination. This receptor was obtained from a woman aged 40 to 50 in good health. Some clones in this sample may be carry-over from other donors' samples. This chain connects TRBV10-1 to TRBJ2-5, with D perhaps given as TRBD1 or TRBD2 (5 bases each). The specimen sequenced was PBMCs. For the CDR3, the DNA is TGCGCCAGCAGCCCTTCAGGGACGGGTCAAGAGACCCAGTACTTC. Protein product: CASSPSGTGQETQYF.